This TCR beta chain was sequenced during a study of T cells after somatic rescue of genetic block. The CDR3 is made up of 13 amino acids. Trimming took 6 bases from V and 5 from J, leaving 14 bases between them. Germline V gene sequence: CDR1 MNHNS, CDR2 SASEGT. Assay used: immunoSEQ multiplex PCR; TCRdb lists only in-frame clones, some missing. The sample lists about 88,000 clones; around 90% were seen once. Input material: peripheral blood mononuclear cells (PBMCs). The V and J genes are TRBV6-1 and TRBJ2-7, with D perhaps TRBD2 (6 bases). This clonotype was obtained from a woman aged 18-29 years. The CDR3, as DNA: TGTGCCAGCAGGGTGGGGGGAGGAAACGAGCAGTACTTC. Protein sequence: CASRVGGGNEQYF.